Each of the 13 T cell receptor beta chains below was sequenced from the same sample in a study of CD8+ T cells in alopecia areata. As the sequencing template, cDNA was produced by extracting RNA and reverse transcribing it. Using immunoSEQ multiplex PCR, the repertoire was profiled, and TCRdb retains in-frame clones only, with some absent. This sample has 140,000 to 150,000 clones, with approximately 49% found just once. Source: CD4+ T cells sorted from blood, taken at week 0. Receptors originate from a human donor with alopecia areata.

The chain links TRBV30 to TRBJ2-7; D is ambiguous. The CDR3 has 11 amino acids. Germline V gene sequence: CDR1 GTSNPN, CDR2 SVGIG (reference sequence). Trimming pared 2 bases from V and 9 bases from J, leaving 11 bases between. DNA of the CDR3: TGTGCCTGGAGTTCTGGGCAGTGGCAGTACTTC. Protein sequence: CAWSSGQWQYF.

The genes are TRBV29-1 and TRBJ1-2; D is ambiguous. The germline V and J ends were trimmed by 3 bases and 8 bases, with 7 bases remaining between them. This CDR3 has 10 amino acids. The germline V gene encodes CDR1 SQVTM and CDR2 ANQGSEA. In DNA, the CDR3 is TGCAGCGTTGATTCCGAGGGCTACACCTTC. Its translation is CSVDSEGYTF.

DNA of the CDR3: TGTGCCAGTAGTATGTTAGGATCCGGATACGAGCAGTACTTC. It encodes CASSMLGSGYEQYF. V is TRBV19 and J is TRBJ2-7; D unclear. Trimming pared 3 bases from V and 4 bases from J, leaving 13 bases between. Germline V gene lookup returns CDR1 LNHDA and CDR2 SQIVND (reference sequence). The CDR3 totals 14 residues.

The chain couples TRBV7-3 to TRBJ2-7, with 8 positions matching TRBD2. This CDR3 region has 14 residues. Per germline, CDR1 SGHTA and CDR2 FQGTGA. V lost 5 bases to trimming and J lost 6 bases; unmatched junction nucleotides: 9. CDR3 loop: CASSRVAGLSEQYF. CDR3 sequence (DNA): TGTGCCAGCAGCCGCGTAGCGGGATTGAGCGAGCAGTACTTC.

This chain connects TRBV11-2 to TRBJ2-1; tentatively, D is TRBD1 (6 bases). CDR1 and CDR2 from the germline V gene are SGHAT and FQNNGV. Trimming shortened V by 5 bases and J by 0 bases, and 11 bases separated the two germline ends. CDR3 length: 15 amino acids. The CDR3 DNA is TGTGCCAGCAGCCACGGACAGAGCTCCTACAATGAGCAGTTCTTC. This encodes CASSHGQSSYNEQFF.

In DNA form, the CDR3 reads TGTGCCAGCAGCCAAGTAACGACAGGGACTAGCGGGAGCCGGCAGACCCAGTACTTC. Encoded protein: CASSQVTTGTSGSRQTQYF. The rearrangement uses TRBV14 and TRBJ2-5; 14 bases are a match to TRBD2. CDR1 SGHDN and CDR2 FVKESK come from the germline V gene. CDR3 length equals 19 residues. The ends lost 1 base at V and 6 bases at J; junction bases unmatched: 13.

Written as DNA, the CDR3 is TGTGCCAGCAGTTCCCTTCCAGGGCTCGAGCAGTACTTC. This sequence encodes CASSSLPGLEQYF. The rearrangement links TRBV6-1 to TRBJ2-7; D may be TRBD1 (5 bases). This CDR3 has 13 amino acids. The germline V and J ends were trimmed by 5 bases and 6 bases, with 14 bases remaining between them. From germline, CDR1 is MNHNS and CDR2 SASEGT.

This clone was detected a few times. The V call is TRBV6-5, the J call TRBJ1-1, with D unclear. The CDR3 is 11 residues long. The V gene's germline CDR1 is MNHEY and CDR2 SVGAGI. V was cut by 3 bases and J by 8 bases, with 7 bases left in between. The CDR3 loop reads CASSYFEEAFF. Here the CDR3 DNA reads TGTGCCAGCAGTTATTTTGAGGAAGCTTTCTTT.

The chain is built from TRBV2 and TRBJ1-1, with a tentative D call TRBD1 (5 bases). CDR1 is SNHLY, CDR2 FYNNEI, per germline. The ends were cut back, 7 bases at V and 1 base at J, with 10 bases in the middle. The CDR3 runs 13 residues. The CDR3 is CASTPDTNTEAFF. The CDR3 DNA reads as TGTGCCAGCACCCCGGACACGAACACTGAAGCTTTCTTT.

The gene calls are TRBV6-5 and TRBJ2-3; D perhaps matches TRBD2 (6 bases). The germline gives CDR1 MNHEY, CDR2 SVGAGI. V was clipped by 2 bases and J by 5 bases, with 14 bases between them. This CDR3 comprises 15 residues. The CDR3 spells CASSYERAAVDTQYF. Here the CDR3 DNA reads TGTGCCAGCAGTTACGAGCGGGCCGCCGTAGATACGCAGTATTTT.

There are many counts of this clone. CDR3 bases: TGTGCCAGCAGCGTAGCGGACCTGGGCGAGCAGTACTTC. Encoded protein: CASSVADLGEQYF. This chain connects TRBV9 to TRBJ2-7; D unresolved. The germline V and J ends were trimmed by 0 bases and 6 bases, with 10 bases remaining between them. The CDR3 extends over 13 amino acids. Germline CDR1 reads SGDLS; CDR2 reads YYNGEE.

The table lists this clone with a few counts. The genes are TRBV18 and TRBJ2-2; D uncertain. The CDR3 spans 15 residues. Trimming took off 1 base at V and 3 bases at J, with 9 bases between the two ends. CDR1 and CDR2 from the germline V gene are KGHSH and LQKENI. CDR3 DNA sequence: TGTGCCAGCTCACCACAGTTCTTACACACCGGGGAGCTGTTTTTT. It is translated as CASSPQFLHTGELFF. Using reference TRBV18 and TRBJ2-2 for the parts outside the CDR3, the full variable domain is NAGVMQNPRHLVRRRGQEARLRCSPMKGHSHVYWYRQLPEEGLKFMVYLQKENIIDESGMPKERFSAEFPKEGPSILRIQQVVRGDSAAYFCASSPQFLHTGELFFGEGSRLTVL.

The CDR3, as DNA: TGTGCCAGCAGTGAAGGGACAGGGTTTAGGTATGGCTACACCTTC. Its translation is CASSEGTGFRYGYTF. The genes are TRBV6-1 and TRBJ1-2; 8 bases are a match to TRBD1. Trimming at V came to 1 base and at J to 5 bases, leaving 6 bases not matched to a gene. Looked up from germline, CDR1 is MNHNS and CDR2 is SASEGT. The CDR3 runs to 15 residues.